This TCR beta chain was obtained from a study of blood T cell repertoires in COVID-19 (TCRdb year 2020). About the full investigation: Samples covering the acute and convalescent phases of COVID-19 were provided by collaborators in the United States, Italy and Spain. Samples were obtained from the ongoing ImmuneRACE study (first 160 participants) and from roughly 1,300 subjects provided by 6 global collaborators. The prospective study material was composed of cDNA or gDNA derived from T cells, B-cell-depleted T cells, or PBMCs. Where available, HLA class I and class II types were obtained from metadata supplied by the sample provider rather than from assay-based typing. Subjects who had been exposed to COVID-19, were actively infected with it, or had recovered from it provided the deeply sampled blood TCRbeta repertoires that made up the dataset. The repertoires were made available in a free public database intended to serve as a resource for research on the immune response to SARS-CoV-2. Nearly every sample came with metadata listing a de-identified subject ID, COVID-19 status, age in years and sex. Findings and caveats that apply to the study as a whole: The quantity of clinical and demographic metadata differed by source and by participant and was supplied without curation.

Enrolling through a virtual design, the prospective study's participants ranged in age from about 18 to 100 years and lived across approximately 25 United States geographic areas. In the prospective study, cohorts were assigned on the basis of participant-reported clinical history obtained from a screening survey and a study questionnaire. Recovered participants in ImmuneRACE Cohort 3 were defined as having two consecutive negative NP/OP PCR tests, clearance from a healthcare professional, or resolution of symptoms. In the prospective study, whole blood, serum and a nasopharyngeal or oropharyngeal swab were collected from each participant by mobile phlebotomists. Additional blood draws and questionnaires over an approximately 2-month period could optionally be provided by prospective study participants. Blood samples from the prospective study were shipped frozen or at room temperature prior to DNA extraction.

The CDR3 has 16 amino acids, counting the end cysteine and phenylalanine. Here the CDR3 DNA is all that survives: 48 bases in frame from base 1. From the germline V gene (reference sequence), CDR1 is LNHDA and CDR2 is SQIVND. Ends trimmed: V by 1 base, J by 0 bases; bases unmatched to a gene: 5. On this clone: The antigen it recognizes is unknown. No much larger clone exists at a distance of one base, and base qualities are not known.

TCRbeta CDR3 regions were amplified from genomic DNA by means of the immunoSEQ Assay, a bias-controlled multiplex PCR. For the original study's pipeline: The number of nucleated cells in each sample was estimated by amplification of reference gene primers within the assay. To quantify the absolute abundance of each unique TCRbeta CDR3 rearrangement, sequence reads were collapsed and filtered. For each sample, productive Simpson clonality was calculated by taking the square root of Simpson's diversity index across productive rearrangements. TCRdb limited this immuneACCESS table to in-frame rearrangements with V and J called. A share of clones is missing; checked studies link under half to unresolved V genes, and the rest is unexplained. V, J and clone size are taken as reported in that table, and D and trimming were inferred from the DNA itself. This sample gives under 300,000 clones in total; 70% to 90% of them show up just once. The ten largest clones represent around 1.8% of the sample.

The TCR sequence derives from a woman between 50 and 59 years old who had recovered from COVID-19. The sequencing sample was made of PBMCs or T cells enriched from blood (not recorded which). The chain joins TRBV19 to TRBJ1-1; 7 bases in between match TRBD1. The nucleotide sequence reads TGTGCCAGTAGTATAGGAGAGGGGGCCGTGAACACTGAAGCTTTCTTT. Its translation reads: CASSIGEGAVNTEAFF.